Included here is one T cell receptor (beta chain) sequence, with context. Antigen specificity is unknown. This specimen comes from a study of shared clonotypes between healthy human individuals. Background on the study: The study used three CD4 naive, three CD4 memory, two CD8 naive and one CD8 memory plate per donor.

Running of the assay took place at deep level. Sequencing used immunoSEQ multiplex PCR; TCRdb keeps in-frame clones, though not all of them. The sample yields some 2,000,000 clones, 95% seen once. CDR1 is LNHDA and CDR2 is SQIVND in the germline V gene (reference sequence). The germline V and J ends were trimmed by 7 bases and 4 bases, with 11 bases remaining between them. The CDR3 loop spans 13 amino acids. Findings of the study overall: Tissues were not sampled, only blood, and their repertoires likely differ.

J is TRBJ1-3 and V is TRBV19, with D perhaps TRBD1 (6 bases). The sequence came from a man younger than 35 in good health. The specimen sequenced was naive CD4+ T cells sorted from blood. Indicated subset: CD45RA+ positively selected. CDR3 amino acids: CASTTGFGNTIYF. CDR3 DNA sequence: TGTGCCAGTACTACAGGGTTCGGAAACACCATATATTTT.